This record looks at one TCR beta chain sequence and its context. CD8 cells regarded as naive lacked CD45RO, were positively chosen for CCR7, and omitted terminally differentiated effector memory CD45RA+ cells. This sample stems from a study of shared clonotypes between healthy human individuals. Study details: CD8 memory received one plate per donor, CD8 naive two, CD4 memory three and CD4 naive three.

This CDR3 comprises 14 residues. Between the trimmed V and J ends, which lost 0 bases and 4 bases, there was a span of 7 bases. CDR1 SGDLS and CDR2 YYNGEE come from the germline V gene. Genomic DNA of each subset was evenly split across several immunoSEQ plates. The method was immunoSEQ multiplex PCR; TCRdb's version includes in-frame clones alone and lacks a portion of them. The data show under 700,000 clones, about 95% seen once. The clonotype was recovered from a woman under 40 in good health. The gene calls are TRBV9 and TRBJ2-2; D possibly uses TRBD1 or TRBD2 (5 bases each). What was sequenced was naive CD8+ T cells sorted from blood. CDR3 residues: CASSVGGTTGELFF. The CDR3, as DNA: TGTGCCAGCAGCGTAGGAGGGACCACCGGGGAGCTGTTTTTT. Filled out from reference TRBV9 and TRBJ2-2, the complete variable domain reads DSGVTQTPKHLITATGQRVTLRCSPRSGDLSVYWYQQSLDQGLQFLIQYYNGEERAKGNILERFSAQQFPDLHSELNLSSLELGDSALYFCASSVGGTTGELFFGEGSRLTVL.